This T cell receptor (beta chain) was identified during a study of control samples from healthy donors and cancer patients. The CDR3 consists of 16 residues. Germline V gives CDR1 MNHEY, CDR2 SMNVEV (reference sequence). The germline V and J ends were trimmed by 0 bases and 2 bases, with 10 bases remaining between them. The data were produced by immunoSEQ multiplex PCR, yet TCRdb's version contains in-frame clones alone and is incomplete. The sample contains under 150,000 clones, roughly nine tenths of which appear only once. The sequenced sample was blood. The gene calls are TRBV27 and TRBJ2-2, with no clear D. This receptor was taken from a woman aged 25 to 39 in good health. The CDR3 nucleotides read TGTGCCAGCAGTTTATCGATTCTGTCTAACACCGGGGAGCTGTTTTTT. It translates to CASSLSILSNTGELFF.